The source of this TCR beta chain is a study of identical twins. Broader study findings: In drawing conclusions, the study used cross-sectional statistical analysis and did not follow the same donors. Diverse VJ usage suggested most zero-insertion clonotypes were not invariant T cells.

The CDR3 contains 13 residues. Looked up from germline, CDR1 is WNHNN and CDR2 is SYGVQD (reference sequence). Trimming stripped 6 bases from V and 8 bases from J, with 16 bases between. Template switching (which added a universal primer site) was used, and cDNA carried unique molecular identifiers. A single record per CDR3 protein comes from TCRdb applying MiXCR to the 5' RACE reads. This table holds 310,000 or so distinct CDR3 sequences, about 8.1% found once. Of note for this clonotype: No antigen is known for it.

These data also formed part of another study, on yellow fever vaccine responses in identical twins.

The sequence was obtained from a woman aged 18 to 35 in good health. The V gene is TRBV10-1, the J gene TRBJ1-2; D not resolved. Specimen: memory (CD45RO+) T cells sorted from blood. In DNA form, the CDR3 reads TGCGCCAGCAGCCCGCGGCCGGGTGGCGGCTACACCTTC. It translates to CASSPRPGGGYTF.